This T cell receptor beta chain was sequenced during a study of identical twins' blood T cells. Study results and limitations: Twins shared about as many clonotypes as their cloneset sizes predicted. Out-of-frame TCRbeta clonotypes reportedly had markedly more similar V usage in twins than unrelated donors.

Germline V gene sequence: CDR1 SEHNR, CDR2 FQNEAQ (reference sequence). The CDR3 loop spans 16 amino acids. V lost 5 bases to trimming and J lost 4 bases; unmatched junction nucleotides: 10. The three twin pairs were reared together, likely meeting the same infections. This clonotype was picked up many times. Its target is not known. Each TCR cDNA library carried sample-specific barcodes on both ends. TCRdb re-analysed the 5' RACE reads in MiXCR, keeping a single row per CDR3 protein. Here the sample spans roughly 340,000 distinct CDR3 sequences, 28% being singletons. Sequencing was done on a sample of PBMCs. The sequence came from a woman between 18 and 50 years old in good health. This rearrangement joins TRBV7-9 to TRBJ2-1, with TRBD2 matching 8 bases. Here the CDR3 DNA reads TGTGCCAGCAGCGCCCCACGAGCGGGAGCTTACAATGAGCAGTTCTTC. Its protein is CASSAPRAGAYNEQFF.